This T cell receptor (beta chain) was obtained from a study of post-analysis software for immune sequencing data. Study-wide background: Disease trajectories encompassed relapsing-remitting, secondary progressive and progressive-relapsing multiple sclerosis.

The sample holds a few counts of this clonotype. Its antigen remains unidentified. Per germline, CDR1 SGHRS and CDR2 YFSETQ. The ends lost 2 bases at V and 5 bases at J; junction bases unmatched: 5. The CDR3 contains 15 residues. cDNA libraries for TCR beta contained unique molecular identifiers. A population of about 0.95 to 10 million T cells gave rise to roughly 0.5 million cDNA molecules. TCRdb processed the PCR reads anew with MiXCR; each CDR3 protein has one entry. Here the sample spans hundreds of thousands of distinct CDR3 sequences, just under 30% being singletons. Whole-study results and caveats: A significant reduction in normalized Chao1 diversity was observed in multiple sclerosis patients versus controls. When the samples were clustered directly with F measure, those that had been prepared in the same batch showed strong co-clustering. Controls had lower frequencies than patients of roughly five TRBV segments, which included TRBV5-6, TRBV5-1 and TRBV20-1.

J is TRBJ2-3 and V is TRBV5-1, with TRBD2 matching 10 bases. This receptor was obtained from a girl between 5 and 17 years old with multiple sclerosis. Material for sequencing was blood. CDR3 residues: CASSFRAGGQDTQYF. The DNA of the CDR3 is TGCGCCAGCAGCTTCCGAGCGGGAGGGCAAGATACGCAGTATTTT.